This T cell receptor (beta chain) was captured by sequencing in a study of blood T cell repertoires in COVID-19. Study processing details: From reference gene primer amplification, estimates of nucleated cell counts were derived. Profiling relied on immunoSEQ multiplex PCR, and the TCRdb table lists in-frame clones only, not all of them. V and J calls and clone size follow that table, whereas D and trimming were derived from the DNA. The repertoire consists of 200,000 to 300,000 clones, with approximately 83% occurring once and the leading ten covering about 3.3%. Cohorts were determined from participant-reported clinical history. CDR3 length equals 17 residues. CDR1 and CDR2 (germline): SGHAT, FQNNGV. Trimming stripped 5 bases from V and 4 bases from J, with 23 bases between.

The rearrangement links TRBV11-2 to TRBJ2-5; D is possibly TRBD1 (6 bases). The sample consisted of PBMCs or T cells enriched from blood (not recorded which). This receptor was identified in a woman between 35 and 50 years old with acute COVID-19. In DNA form, the CDR3 reads TGTGCCAGCAGCAGGACGAGGGGACAAACAGGCCGAGAGACCCAGTACTTC. This translates into CASSRTRGQTGRETQYF.